The clone carrying this TCR beta chain was counted a few times. Its antigen is undetermined. This sample is part of a study of T cell repertoires in cytomegalovirus infection. Study-wide background: Matching HLA type and CMV infection were both indicated by public TCR beta signatures.

TCRdb reanalysed the reads using MiXCR and keeps one entry per CDR3 protein. This table holds 650,000 to 850,000 distinct CDR3 sequences, almost 30% found once. Germline V gene lookup returns CDR1 ENHRY and CDR2 SYGVKD. Germline trimming cut 2 bases from V and 5 bases from J; bases unmatched to any gene: 2. The CDR3 is made up of 13 amino acids. Study-level points and caveats: It was HLA-C-restricted CMV-specific TCR beta clonotypes that dominated the response ex vivo.

This sequence was found in a human donor in good health (CMV status not recorded). Some clones in this sample may be carry-over from other donors' samples. Specimen: cultured CD8+ T cells from PBMCs, collected from culture after CMV antigen stimulation. This chain joins TRBV10-3 and TRBJ1-1, with TRBD1 identical over 7 bases. The CDR3 loop reads CAISEMTGTEAFF. Written as DNA, the CDR3 is TGTGCCATCAGTGAGATGACAGGGACTGAAGCTTTCTTT.